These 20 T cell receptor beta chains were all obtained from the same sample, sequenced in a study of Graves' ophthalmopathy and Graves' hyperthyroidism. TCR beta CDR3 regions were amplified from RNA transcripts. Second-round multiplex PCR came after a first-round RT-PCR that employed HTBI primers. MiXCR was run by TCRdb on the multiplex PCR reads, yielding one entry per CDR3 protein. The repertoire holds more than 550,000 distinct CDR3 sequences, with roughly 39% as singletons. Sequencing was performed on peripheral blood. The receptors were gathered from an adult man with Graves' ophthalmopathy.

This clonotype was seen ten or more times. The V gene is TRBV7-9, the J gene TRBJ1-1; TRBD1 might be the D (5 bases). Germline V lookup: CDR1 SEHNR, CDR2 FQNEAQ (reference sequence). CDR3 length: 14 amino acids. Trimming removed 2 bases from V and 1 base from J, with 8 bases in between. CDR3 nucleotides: TGTGCCAGCAGCTTACGAGGGACGAACACTGAAGCTTTCTTT. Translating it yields CASSLRGTNTEAFF. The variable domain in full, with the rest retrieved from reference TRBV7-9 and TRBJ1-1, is DTGVSQNPRHKITKRGQNVTFRCDPISEHNRLYWYRQTLGQGPEFLTYFQNEAQLEKSRLLSDRFSAERPKGSFSTLEIQRTEQGDSAMYLCASSLRGTNTEAFFGQGTRLTVV.

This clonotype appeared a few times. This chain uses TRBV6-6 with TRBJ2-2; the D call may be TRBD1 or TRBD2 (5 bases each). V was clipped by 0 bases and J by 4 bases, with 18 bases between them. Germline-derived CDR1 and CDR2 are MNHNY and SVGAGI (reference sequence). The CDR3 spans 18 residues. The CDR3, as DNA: TGTGCCAGCAGTTACTCCTTACCACCGGGACGGAGCACCGGGGAGCTGTTTTTT. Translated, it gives CASSYSLPPGRSTGELFF.

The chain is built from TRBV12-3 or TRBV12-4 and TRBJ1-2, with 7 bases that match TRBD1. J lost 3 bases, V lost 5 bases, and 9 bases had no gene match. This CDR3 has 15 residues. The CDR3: CASSLLKQGYYGYTF. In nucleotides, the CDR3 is TGTGCCAGCAGTCTCCTTAAACAGGGGTACTATGGCTACACCTTC.

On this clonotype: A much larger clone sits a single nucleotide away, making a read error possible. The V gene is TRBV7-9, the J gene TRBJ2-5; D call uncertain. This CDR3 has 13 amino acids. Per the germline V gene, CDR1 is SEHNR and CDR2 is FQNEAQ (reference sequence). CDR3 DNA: TGTGCCAGCGGCTTAGGCTCTCCGGGGACCCAGTACTTC. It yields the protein CASGLGSPGTQYF.

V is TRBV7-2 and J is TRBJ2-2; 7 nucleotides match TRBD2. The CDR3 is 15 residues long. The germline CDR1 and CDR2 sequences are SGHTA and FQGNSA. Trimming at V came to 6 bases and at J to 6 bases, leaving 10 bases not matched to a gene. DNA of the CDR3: TGTGCCAGCAGGATAGAGGGACTACCCTCCGGGGAGCTGTTTTTT. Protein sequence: CASRIEGLPSGELFF.

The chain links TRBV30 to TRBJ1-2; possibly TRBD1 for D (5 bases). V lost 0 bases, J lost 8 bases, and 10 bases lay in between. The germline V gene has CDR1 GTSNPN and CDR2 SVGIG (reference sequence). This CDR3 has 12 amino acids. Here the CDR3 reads CAWSVAREGYTF. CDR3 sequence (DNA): TGTGCCTGGAGTGTGGCCAGGGAAGGCTACACCTTC. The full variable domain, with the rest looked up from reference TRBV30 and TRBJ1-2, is SQTIHQWPATLVQPVGSPLSLECTVEGTSNPNLYWYRQAAGRGLQLLFYSVGIGQISSEVPQNLSASRPQDRQFILSSKKLLLSDSGFYLCAWSVAREGYTFGSGTRLTVV.

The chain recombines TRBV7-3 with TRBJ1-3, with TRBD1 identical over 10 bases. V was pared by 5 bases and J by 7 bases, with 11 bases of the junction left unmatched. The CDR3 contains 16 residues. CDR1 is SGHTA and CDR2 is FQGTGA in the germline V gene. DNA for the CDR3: TGTGCCAGCAGCCCTAGGGGTCCGGGACAGGGGAACACCATATATTTT. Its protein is CASSPRGPGQGNTIYF.

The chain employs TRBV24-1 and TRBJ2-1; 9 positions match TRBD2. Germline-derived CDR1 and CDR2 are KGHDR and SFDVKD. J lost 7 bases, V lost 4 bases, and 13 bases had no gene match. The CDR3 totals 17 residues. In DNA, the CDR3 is TGTGCCACCAGTGACTCCTTCGCGGGAGGGAGTTGGAATGAGCAGTTCTTC. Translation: CATSDSFAGGSWNEQFF.

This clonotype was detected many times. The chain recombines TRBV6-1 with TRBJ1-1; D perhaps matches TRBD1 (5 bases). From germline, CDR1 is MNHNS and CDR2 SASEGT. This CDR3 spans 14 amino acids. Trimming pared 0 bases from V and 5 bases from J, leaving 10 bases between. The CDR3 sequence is CASSEADEGTEAFF. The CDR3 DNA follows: TGTGCCAGCAGTGAAGCGGACGAGGGGACTGAAGCTTTCTTT.

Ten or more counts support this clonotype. The CDR3 spells CATSAGTGQTEAFF. Written as DNA, the CDR3 is TGTGCCACCAGCGCCGGGACAGGGCAAACTGAAGCTTTCTTT. This chain joins TRBV24-1 and TRBJ1-1; 9 positions agree with TRBD1. With V trimmed by 7 bases and J by 5 bases, 7 bases remained unmatched. The CDR3 has 14 amino acids. Germline CDR1 and CDR2: KGHDR and SFDVKD.

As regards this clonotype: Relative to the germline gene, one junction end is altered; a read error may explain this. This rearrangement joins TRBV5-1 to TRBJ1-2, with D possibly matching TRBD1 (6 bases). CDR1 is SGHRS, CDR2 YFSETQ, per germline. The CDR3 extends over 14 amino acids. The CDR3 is CASSFKGGHYGYTF. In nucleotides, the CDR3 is TGTGCCAGCAGTTTTAAAGGGGGTCACTATGGCTACACCTTC. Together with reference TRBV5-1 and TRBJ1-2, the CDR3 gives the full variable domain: KAGVTQTPRYLIKTRGQQVTLSCSPISGHRSVSWYQQTPGQGLQFLFEYFSETQRNKGNFPGRFSGRQFSNSRSEMNVSTLELGDSALYLCASSFKGGHYGYTFGSGTRLTVV.

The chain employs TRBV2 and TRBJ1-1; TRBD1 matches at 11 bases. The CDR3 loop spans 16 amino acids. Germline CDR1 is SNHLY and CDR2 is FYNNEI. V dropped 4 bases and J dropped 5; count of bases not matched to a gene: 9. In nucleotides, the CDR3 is TGTGCCAGCAGTGGAGGGGGACAGGGGGTGCGGACTGAAGCTTTCTTT. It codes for CASSGGGQGVRTEAFF. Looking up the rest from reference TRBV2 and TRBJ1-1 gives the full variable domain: EPEVTQTPSHQVTQMGQEVILRCVPISNHLYFYWYRQILGQKVEFLVSFYNNEISEKSEIFDDQFSVERPDGSNFTLKIRSTKLEDSAMYFCASSGGGQGVRTEAFFGQGTRLTVV.

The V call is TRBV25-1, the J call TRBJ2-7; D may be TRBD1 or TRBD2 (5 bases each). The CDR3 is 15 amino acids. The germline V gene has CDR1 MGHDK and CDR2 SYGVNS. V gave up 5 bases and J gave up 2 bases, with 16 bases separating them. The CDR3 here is CASSPPRSGPYEQYF. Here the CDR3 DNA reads TGTGCCAGCAGTCCCCCTAGGTCGGGACCCTACGAGCAGTACTTC.

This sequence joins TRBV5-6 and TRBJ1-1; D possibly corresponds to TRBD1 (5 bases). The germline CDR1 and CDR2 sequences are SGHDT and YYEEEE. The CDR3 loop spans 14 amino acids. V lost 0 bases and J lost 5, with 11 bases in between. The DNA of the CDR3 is TGTGCCAGCAGCTTGGTGGGGGTCAGGACTGAAGCTTTCTTT. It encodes CASSLVGVRTEAFF. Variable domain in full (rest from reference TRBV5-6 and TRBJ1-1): DAGVTQSPTHLIKTRGQQVTLRCSPKSGHDTVSWYQQALGQGPQFIFQYYEEEERQRGNFPDRFSGHQFPNYSSELNVNALLLGDSALYLCASSLVGVRTEAFFGQGTRLTVV.

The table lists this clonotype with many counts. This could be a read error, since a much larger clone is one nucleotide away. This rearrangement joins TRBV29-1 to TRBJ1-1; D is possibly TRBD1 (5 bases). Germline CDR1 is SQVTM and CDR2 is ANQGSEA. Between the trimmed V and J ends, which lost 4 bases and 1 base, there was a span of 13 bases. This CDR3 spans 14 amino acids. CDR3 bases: TGCAGCGTTGGGGGCGTCGGGGAGAACACTGAAGCTTTCTTT. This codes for CSVGGVGENTEAFF. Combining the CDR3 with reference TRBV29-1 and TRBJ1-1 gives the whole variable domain SAVISQKPSRDICQRGTSLTIQCQVDSQVTMMFWYRQQPGQSLTLIATANQGSEATYESGFVIDKFPISRPNLTFSTLTVSNMSPEDSSIYLCSVGGVGENTEAFFGQGTRLTVV.

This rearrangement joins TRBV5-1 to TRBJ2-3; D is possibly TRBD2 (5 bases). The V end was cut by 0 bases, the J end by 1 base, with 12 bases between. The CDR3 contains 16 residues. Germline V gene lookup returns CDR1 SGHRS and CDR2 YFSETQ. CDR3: CASSLAPDSGTDTQYF. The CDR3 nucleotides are TGCGCCAGCAGCTTGGCTCCCGATAGCGGCACAGATACGCAGTATTTT.

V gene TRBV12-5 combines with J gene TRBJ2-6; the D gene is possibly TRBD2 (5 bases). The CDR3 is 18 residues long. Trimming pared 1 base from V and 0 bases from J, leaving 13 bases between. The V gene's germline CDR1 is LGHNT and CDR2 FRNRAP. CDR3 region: CASGLERGIRSGANVLTF. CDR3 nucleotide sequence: TGTGCTAGTGGTTTGGAACGGGGAATTCGCTCTGGGGCCAACGTCCTGACTTTC.

CDR3 in DNA: TGTGCCAGCAGTTTATATGGAGGGTTAGGGAACACCGGGGAGCTGTTTTTT. Its translation: CASSLYGGLGNTGELFF. The chain couples TRBV12-3 or TRBV12-4 to TRBJ2-2; a weak D match, TRBD2 (6 bases). The CDR3 has 17 amino acids. Trimming removed 2 bases at V and 1 base at J, with 14 bases between.

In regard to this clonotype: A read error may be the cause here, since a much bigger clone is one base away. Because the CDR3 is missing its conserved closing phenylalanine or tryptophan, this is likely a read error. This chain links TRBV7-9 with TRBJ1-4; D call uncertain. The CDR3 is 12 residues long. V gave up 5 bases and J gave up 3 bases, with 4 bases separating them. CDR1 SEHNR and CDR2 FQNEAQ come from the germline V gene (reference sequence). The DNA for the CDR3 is TGTGCCAGCAGCCCCTCTAATGAAAAACTGTTTTTG. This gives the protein CASSPSNEKLFL.

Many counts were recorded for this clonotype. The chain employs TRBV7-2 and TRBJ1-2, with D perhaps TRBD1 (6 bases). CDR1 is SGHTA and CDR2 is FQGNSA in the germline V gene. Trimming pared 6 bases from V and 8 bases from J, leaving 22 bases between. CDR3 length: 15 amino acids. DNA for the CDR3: TGTGCCAGCAGTTACAATAGGGTGGGGGGGGCAGGCTACACCTTC. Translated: CASSYNRVGGAGYTF.